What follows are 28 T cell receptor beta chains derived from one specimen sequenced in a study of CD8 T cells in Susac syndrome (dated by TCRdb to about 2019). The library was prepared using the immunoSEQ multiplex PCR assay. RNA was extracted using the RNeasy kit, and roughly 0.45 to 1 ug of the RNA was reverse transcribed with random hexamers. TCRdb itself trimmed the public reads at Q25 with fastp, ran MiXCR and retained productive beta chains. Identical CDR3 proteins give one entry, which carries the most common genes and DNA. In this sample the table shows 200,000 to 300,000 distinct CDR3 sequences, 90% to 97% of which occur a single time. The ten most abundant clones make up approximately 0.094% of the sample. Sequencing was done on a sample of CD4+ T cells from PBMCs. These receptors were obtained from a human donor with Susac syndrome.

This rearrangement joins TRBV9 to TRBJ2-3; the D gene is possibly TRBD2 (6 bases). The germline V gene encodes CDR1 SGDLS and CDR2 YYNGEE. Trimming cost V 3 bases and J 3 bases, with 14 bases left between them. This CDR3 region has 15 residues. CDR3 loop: CASSGLAVQTDTQYF. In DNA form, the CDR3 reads TGTGCCAGCAGCGGATTAGCGGTCCAGACAGATACGCAGTATTTT.

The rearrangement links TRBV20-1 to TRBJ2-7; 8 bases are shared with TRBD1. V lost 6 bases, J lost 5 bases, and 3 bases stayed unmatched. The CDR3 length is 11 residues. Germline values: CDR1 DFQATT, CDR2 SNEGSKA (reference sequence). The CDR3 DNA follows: TGCAGTGCCGCAGGGGGCAACGAGCAGTACTTC. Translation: CSAAGGNEQYF.

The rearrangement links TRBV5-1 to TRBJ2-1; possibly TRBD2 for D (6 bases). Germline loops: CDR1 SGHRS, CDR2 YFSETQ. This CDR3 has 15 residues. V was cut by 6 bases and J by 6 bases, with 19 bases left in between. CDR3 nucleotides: TGCGCCAGCAACCTCCTAGGAGCGGGTATCAATGAGCAGTTCTTC. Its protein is CASNLLGAGINEQFF. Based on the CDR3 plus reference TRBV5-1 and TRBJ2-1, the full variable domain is KAGVTQTPRYLIKTRGQQVTLSCSPISGHRSVSWYQQTPGQGLQFLFEYFSETQRNKGNFPGRFSGRQFSNSRSEMNVSTLELGDSALYLCASNLLGAGINEQFFGPGTRLTVL.

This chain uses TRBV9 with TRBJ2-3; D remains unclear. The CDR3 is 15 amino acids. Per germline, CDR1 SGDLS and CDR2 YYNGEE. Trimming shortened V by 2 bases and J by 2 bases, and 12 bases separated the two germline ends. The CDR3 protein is CASSVPIGNTDTQYF. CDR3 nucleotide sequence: TGTGCCAGCAGCGTCCCTATTGGAAACACAGATACGCAGTATTTT.

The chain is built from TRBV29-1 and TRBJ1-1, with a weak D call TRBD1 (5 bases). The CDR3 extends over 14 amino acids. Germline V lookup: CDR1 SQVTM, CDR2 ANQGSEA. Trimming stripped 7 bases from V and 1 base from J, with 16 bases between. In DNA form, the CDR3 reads TGCAGCGCCGTCCGGGGCCCATCGAACACTGAAGCTTTCTTT. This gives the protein CSAVRGPSNTEAFF.

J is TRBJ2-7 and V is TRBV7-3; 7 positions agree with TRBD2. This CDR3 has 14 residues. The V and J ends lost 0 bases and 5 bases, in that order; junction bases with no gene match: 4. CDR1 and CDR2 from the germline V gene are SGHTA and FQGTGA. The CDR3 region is CASSLTGGNNEQYF. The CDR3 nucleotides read TGTGCCAGCAGCTTAACGGGAGGGAACAACGAGCAGTACTTC.

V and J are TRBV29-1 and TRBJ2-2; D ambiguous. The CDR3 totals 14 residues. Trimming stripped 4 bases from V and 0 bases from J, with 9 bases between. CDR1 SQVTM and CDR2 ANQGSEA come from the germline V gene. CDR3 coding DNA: TGCAGCGTTGGGAGTGGCGCGAACACCGGGGAGCTGTTTTTT. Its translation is CSVGSGANTGELFF.

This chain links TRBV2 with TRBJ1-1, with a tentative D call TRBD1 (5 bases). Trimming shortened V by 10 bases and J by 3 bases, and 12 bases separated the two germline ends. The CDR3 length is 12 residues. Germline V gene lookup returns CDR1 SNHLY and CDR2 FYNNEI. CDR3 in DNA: TGTGCCATCACCGACAGCTACACTGAAGCTTTCTTT. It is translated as CAITDSYTEAFF.

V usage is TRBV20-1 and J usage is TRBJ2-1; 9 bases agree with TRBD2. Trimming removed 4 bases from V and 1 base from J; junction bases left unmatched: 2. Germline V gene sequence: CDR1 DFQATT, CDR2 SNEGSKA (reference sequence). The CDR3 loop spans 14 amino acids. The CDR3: CSAMAGGSYNEQFF. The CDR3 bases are TGCAGTGCTATGGCGGGAGGGTCCTACAATGAGCAGTTCTTC.

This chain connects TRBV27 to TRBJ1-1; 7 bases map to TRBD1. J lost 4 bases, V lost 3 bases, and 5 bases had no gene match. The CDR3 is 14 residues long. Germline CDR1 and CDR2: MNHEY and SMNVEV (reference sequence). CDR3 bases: TGTGCCAGCAGTTTTGAGGGGGCCGGCACTGAAGCTTTCTTT. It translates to CASSFEGAGTEAFF.

This CDR3 is CASSLDEGGEGDLNEQFF. The DNA of the CDR3 is TGTGCCAGCAGCTTAGATGAGGGGGGGGAGGGAGATCTCAATGAGCAGTTCTTC. This chain links TRBV11-3 with TRBJ2-1; TRBD2 might be the D (7 bases). The length of the CDR3 is 18 residues. CDR1 and CDR2 from the germline V gene are SGHNT and YENEEA. V lost 0 bases and J lost 6, with 21 bases in between.

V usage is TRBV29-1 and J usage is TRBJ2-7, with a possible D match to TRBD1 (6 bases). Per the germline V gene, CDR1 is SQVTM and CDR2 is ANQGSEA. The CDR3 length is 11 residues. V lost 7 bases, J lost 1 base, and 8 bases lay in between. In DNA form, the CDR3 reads TGCAGCGGGGGGACATCCTACGAGCAGTACTTC. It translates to CSGGTSYEQYF.

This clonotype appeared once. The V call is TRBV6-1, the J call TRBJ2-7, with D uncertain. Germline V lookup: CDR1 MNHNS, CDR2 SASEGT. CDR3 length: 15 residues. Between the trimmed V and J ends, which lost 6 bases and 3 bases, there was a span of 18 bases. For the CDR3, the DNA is TGTGCCAGCAGACCCCGTAGAACCAAGCTCTACGAGCAGTACTTC. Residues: CASRPRRTKLYEQYF.

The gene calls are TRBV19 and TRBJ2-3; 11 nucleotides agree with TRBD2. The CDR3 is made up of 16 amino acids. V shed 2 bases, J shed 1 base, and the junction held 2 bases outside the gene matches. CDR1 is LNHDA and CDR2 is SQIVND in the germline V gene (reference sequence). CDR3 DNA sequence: TGTGCCAGTAGTATACCACTAGCGGGGGGCACAGATACGCAGTATTTT. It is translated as CASSIPLAGGTDTQYF.

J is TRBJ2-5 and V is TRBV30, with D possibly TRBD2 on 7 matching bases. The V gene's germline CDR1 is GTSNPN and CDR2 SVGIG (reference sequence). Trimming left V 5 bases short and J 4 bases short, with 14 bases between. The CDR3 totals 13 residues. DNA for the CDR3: TGTGCCTGGGCGAAGGGGGGGGGAGAGACCCAGTACTTC. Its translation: CAWAKGGGETQYF.

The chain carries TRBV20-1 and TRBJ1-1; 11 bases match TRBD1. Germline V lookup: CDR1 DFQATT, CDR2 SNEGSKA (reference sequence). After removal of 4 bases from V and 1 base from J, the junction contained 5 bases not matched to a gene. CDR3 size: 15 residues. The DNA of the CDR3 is TGCAGTGCTACGGACAGGGGGCGCGGGAACACTGAAGCTTTCTTT. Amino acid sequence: CSATDRGRGNTEAFF.

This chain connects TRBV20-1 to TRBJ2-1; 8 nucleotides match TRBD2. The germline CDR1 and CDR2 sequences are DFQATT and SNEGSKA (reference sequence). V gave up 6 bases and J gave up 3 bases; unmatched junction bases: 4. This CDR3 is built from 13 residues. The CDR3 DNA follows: TGCAGTGCACCGCGGGGGGTCTACAATGAGCAGTTCTTC. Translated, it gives CSAPRGVYNEQFF.

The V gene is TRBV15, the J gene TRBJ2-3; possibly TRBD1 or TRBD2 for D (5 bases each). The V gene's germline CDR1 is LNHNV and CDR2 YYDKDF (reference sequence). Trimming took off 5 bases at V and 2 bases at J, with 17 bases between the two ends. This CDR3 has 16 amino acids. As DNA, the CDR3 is TGTGCCACCAGCCGCCGTGGAGCGGACAACACAGATACGCAGTATTTT. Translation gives CATSRRGADNTDTQYF.

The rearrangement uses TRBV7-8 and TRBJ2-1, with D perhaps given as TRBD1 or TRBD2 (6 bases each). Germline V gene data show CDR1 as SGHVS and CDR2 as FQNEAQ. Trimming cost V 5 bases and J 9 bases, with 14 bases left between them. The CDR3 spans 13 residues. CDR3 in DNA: TGTGCCAGCAGCCTAAGACAGGAGGGTGAGCAGTTCTTC. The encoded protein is CASSLRQEGEQFF. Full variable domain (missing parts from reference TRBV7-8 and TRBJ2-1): GAGVSQSPRYKVAKRGQDVALRCDPISGHVSLFWYQQALGQGPEFLTYFQNEAQLDKSGLPSDRFFAERPEGSVSTLKIQRTQQEDSAVYLCASSLRQEGEQFFGPGTRLTVL.

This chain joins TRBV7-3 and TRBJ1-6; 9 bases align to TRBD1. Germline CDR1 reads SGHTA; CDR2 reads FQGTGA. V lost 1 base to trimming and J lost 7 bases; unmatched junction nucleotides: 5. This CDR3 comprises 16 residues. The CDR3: CASSLIGGTGNSPLHF. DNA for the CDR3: TGTGCCAGCAGCTTAATAGGCGGGACAGGGAATTCACCCCTCCACTTT.

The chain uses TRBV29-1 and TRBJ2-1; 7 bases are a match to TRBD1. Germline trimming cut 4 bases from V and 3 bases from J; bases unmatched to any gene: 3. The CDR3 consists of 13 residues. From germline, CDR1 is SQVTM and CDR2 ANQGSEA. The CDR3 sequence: CSVATGNYNEQFF. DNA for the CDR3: TGCAGCGTTGCGACAGGGAACTACAATGAGCAGTTCTTC.

Written as DNA, the CDR3 is TGCGCCAGCAGCCCCTGGGACAGGCCGGGCTCAAGGCAGACCCAGTACTTC. It specifies CASSPWDRPGSRQTQYF. The rearrangement links TRBV5-1 to TRBJ2-5, with 8 bases aligning to TRBD1. Looked up from germline, CDR1 is SGHRS and CDR2 is YFSETQ. Unmatched junction bases numbered 17, after V lost 4 bases and J lost 6 bases. The CDR3 length is 17 residues.

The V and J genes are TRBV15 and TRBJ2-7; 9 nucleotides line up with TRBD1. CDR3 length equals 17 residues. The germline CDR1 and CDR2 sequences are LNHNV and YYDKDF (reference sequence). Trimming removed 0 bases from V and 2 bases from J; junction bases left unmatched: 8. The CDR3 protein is CATSRDQGDRVPYEQYF. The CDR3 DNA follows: TGTGCCACCAGCAGAGATCAGGGGGACAGGGTACCCTACGAGCAGTACTTC.

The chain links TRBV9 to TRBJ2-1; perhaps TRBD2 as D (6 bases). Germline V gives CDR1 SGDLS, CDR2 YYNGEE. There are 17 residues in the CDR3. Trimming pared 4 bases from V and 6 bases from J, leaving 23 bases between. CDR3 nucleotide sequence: TGTGCCAGCAGCCCGAGCTCCTTGGGCGGGGACTCCAATGAGCAGTTCTTC. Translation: CASSPSSLGGDSNEQFF. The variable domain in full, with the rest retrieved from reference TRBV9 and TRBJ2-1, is DSGVTQTPKHLITATGQRVTLRCSPRSGDLSVYWYQQSLDQGLQFLIQYYNGEERAKGNILERFSAQQFPDLHSELNLSSLELGDSALYFCASSPSSLGGDSNEQFFGPGTRLTVL.

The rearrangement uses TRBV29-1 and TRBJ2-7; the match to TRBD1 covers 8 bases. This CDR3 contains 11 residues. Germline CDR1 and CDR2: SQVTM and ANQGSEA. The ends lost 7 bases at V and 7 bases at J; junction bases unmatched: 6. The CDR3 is CSGGQAVEQYF. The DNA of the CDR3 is TGCAGCGGGGGACAGGCGGTAGAGCAGTACTTC.

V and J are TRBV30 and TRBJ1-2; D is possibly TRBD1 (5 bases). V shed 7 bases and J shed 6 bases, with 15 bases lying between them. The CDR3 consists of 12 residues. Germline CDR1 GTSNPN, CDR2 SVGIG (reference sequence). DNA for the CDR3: TGTGCCTCGAGCGAGGGACCAGATGGCTACACCTTC. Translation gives CASSEGPDGYTF.

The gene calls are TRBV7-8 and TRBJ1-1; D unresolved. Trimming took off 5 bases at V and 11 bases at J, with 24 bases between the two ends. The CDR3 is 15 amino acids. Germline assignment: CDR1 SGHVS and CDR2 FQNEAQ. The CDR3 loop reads CASSNRDGAGGGAFF. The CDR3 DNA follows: TGTGCCAGCAGCAACCGTGACGGTGCGGGAGGAGGGGCTTTCTTT.

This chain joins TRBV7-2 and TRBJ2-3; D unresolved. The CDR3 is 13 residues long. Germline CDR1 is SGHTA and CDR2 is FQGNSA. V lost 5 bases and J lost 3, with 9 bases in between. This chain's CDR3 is CASSAEPTDTQYF. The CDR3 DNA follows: TGTGCCAGCAGCGCAGAGCCGACAGATACGCAGTATTTT. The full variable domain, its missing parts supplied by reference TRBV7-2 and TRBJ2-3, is GAGVSQSPSNKVTEKGKDVELRCDPISGHTALYWYRQSLGQGLEFLIYFQGNSAPDKSGLPSDRFSAERTGGSVSTLTIQRTQQEDSAVYLCASSAEPTDTQYFGPGTRLTVL.